This T cell receptor beta chain came from a study of cytomegalovirus exposure and HLA in healthy donors. Study-wide findings and caveats: CMV antigen specificity of a few CMV-associated chains was confirmed in vitro.

The PCR employed 60 Vbeta primers together with 13 Jbeta primers. The method was immunoSEQ multiplex PCR; TCRdb's version includes in-frame clones alone and lacks a portion of them. The table includes roughly 180,000 clones, about 78% detected once. On this clone itself: Its target is not known. This CDR3 is also generated by other DNA sequences in the sample.

The sequenced sample consisted of PBMCs. The sequence came from a woman in her 50s in good health and CMV-seropositive.

CDR3: CASGQGSSYEQYF. CDR3 nucleotide sequence: TGTGCCAGCGGACAGGGGTCTTCCTACGAGCAGTACTTC. V is TRBV2 and J is TRBJ2-7; 9 nucleotides line up with TRBD1. V trimming: 8 bases; J trimming: 1 base; junction bases outside the gene matches: 3. This CDR3 comprises 13 residues. Germline V gene lookup returns CDR1 SNHLY and CDR2 FYNNEI.